This T cell receptor beta chain was retrieved from a study of shared clonotypes between healthy human individuals (dated by TCRdb to 2020 to 2021). Regarding the research as a whole: A couple of women and three men aged 18 to 49 years were included in the cohort. For each donor, CD4 naive and CD4 memory were each given three plates, CD8 naive was given two plates, and CD8 memory was given one plate. To estimate repertoire size and how much clonotypes are shared between individuals, the study performed deep sequencing of blood TCR repertoires from roughly five healthy adults. To increase sequencing depth and limit assay-specific biases, TCR repertoire library preparation and sequencing were carried out by different laboratories using diverse techniques. Each donor's leukapheresis produced roughly between about 0.8 and 10 billion PBMCs.

Using the deep immunoSEQ assay, TCR CDR3 regions were amplified from genomic DNA by multiplex PCR. Extracted genomic DNA from each cell subset was distributed evenly across all wells of several immunoSEQ 96-well plates, and each plate was treated as a replicate. For sorted subsets, each replicate PCR was loaded with around 220 ng genomic DNA, equivalent to 25,000 to 35,000 T cell genomes. Purified libraries were quantified with a Qubit 3.0 fluorometer, sized on a Bioanalyzer 2100, and re-quantified with the KAPA Library Quantification kit. Each immunoSEQ 96-well plate was sequenced on its own single-read 150-cycle Illumina NextSeq 550 flow cell. Processing in the source paper ran as follows. Because the immunoSEQ output held only junctional sequences and lacked quality scores, the filtering could not match the filtering applied to full-length reads. To assign V/J genes and CDR3, sequences were annotated against IMGT germline references using PyIR, a Python wrapper for IgBLAST v1.9. Reads were removed for weak V/J assignments (E-value above 1e-6), missing CDR3, stop codons, out-of-frame junctions, or ambiguous translated residues. V3J clonotypes were defined by identical inferred V gene, J gene, and CDR3 amino acid sequence. To compute the percentage overlap between repertoires, the number of shared unique clonotypes was divided by the size of the smaller repertoire. Richness of each repertoire was evaluated using RTK rarefaction, the Chao1 estimator, and Recon v2.1 estimates of unobserved clonotypes. For all TCRbeta clonotypes obtained by the gDNA method from a few donors, generation probabilities were computed with OLGA. The immuneACCESS repertoire file appears here via TCRdb, limited to in-frame rearrangements. These files lack a portion of the clones; in checked studies, under half of the deficit traces to unresolved V genes, and the cause of the others is not known. The V and J calls and clone size come from that table; D and trimming were worked out from the DNA. The sample profile shows some 790,000 clones; roughly two thirds of them were found once. The biggest ten clones account for roughly 1.8% of the sample.

Measured from the cysteine to the phenylalanine, the CDR3 is 15 residues long. Solely the CDR3 DNA is kept, with 45 bases framed from the first base. For CDR1 and CDR2, the germline V gene (reference sequence) lists SGHNT and YYREEE. Trimming costs V 4 bases and J 6 bases, and their ends lie 16 bases apart. The paper's findings and limits, for the study overall: Compared with non-shared clonotypes, the clonotypes found in all four sorted-subset donors had higher generation probabilities. Across a few donors, roughly 5% of naive CD4, around 3.5% of naive CD8, 2.3% of memory CD4, and around 0.4% of memory CD8 clonotypes were shared. Based on pairwise subsampling, the degree of clonotype sharing among donors was expected to be affected by sequencing depth. Because the study included a small number of donors, the genetic and exposure-history diversity represented was limited. Naive subsets generally had larger estimated clonotype richness than memory subsets did. Sampling was limited to blood, and TCR repertoires in tissue likely differ from TCR repertoires in blood. Incomplete sequencing was indicated by rarefaction of sorted-subset datasets, despite the large sequencing depth.

Donors were healthy HIV-negative adults with no recently reported acute infections or vaccinations. Only Caucasian adults living in Nashville, Tennessee, USA were represented among the donors. Magnetic negative selection was used to enrich CD4+ T cells, after which naive cells were positively selected on CD45RA and the negative fraction became the memory subset. After blood collection by leukapheresis, PBMCs were isolated using Ficoll-Histopaque density gradient centrifugation and then cryopreserved in the vapor phase of liquid nitrogen. Analytical flow cytometry was used to check the purity and quantity of every magnetically sorted T cell population. Each sorted fraction had its genomic DNA isolated and then quantified by UV absorbance on a Nanodrop 2000c. In its sample, this clone was seen a few times. The specificity of this receptor is unknown. Per-base quality was not reported, and no clone a single base away is much larger than it.

Sequencing input: memory CD4+ T cells sorted from blood. The cell subset or site label, as the study defines it: CD45RA-negative fraction. The source of this sequence is a woman in her twenties or thirties in good health. The chain is assembled from TRBV5-4 and TRBJ2-2; the D gene is perhaps TRBD2, on 6 matching bases. The CDR3 region reads CASSPPRGGPGELFF. The nucleotide sequence is TGTGCCAGCAGCCCCCCTCGGGGAGGTCCCGGGGAGCTGTTTTTT.